The 9 T cell receptor beta chains below come from one sample, sequenced in a study of control samples from healthy donors and cancer patients. Here immunoSEQ multiplex PCR was the method, and the copy in TCRdb shows in-frame clones only, minus some. The sample records 120,000 or so clones, approximately 92% being singletons. The sample taken for sequencing was PBMCs. These receptors were collected from an elderly man with head and neck cancer.

The chain recombines TRBV27 with TRBJ2-4; the match to TRBD2 covers 7 bases. Germline V gives CDR1 MNHEY, CDR2 SMNVEV (reference sequence). This CDR3 spans 17 amino acids. Trimming cost V 3 bases and J 1 base; bases outside gene matches: 9. The CDR3 DNA sequence: TGTGCCAGCAGTTTTTGGGCGGGAGACGGGGCCAAAAACATTCAGTACTTC. Amino acid sequence: CASSFWAGDGAKNIQYF.

The rearrangement joins TRBV7-8 to TRBJ1-6; D call uncertain. The V end lost 1 base, the J end lost 5 bases, and 12 bases lay between the germline ends. The CDR3 consists of 16 residues. Germline V gene data show CDR1 as SGHVS and CDR2 as FQNEAQ. The CDR3 loop reads CASSLVDWLNNSPLHF. As DNA, the CDR3 is TGTGCCAGCAGCTTAGTCGACTGGCTCAATAATTCACCCCTCCACTTT.

The V call is TRBV29-1, the J call TRBJ2-6; TRBD1 aligns across 12 bases. The trim removed 6 bases at V and 0 bases at J, leaving 6 bases unmatched. Per the germline V gene, CDR1 is SQVTM and CDR2 is ANQGSEA. This CDR3 comprises 17 residues. In DNA form, the CDR3 reads TGCAGCGTGGGGACAGGGGGCATGGTCTCTGGGGCCAACGTCCTGACTTTC. Its translation: CSVGTGGMVSGANVLTF.

This chain uses TRBV6-5 with TRBJ2-3; D may be TRBD1 (5 bases). Trimming shortened V by 4 bases and J by 1 base, and 15 bases separated the two germline ends. The CDR3 has 16 residues. The germline V gene encodes CDR1 MNHEY and CDR2 SVGAGI. The CDR3 sequence is CASSSGALGGTDTQYF. In DNA, the CDR3 is TGTGCCAGCAGTTCTGGGGCTCTCGGAGGCACAGATACGCAGTATTTT.

The CDR3 loop is CASSRGRVNTEAFF. The CDR3 DNA sequence: TGTGCCAGCTCCAGGGGGCGCGTGAACACTGAAGCTTTCTTT. The chain carries TRBV6-5 and TRBJ1-1, with 8 nucleotides matching TRBD1. Germline V CDR1 and CDR2: MNHEY, SVGAGI. After removal of 8 bases from V and 0 bases from J, the junction contained 5 bases not matched to a gene. The CDR3 length is 14 residues.

The rearrangement links TRBV19 to TRBJ2-5, with TRBD1 as a possible D gene (5 bases). Germline assignment: CDR1 LNHDA and CDR2 SQIVND (reference sequence). CDR3 length: 14 amino acids. The V and J ends lost 5 bases and 7 bases respectively, with 17 bases between them. As DNA, the CDR3 is TGTGCCAGTAGTCCCTACGACAGTCTTGGGACCCAGTACTTC. Amino acid sequence: CASSPYDSLGTQYF.

This chain links TRBV5-1 with TRBJ2-6, with no clear D. The V and J ends lost 0 bases and 0 bases respectively, with 10 bases between them. The CDR3 spans 17 residues. CDR1 is SGHRS and CDR2 is YFSETQ in the germline V gene. The CDR3 region is CASSLEISGSGANVLTF. The CDR3 DNA reads TGCGCCAGCAGCTTGGAGATTAGTGGCTCTGGGGCCAACGTCCTGACTTTC.

The chain employs TRBV7-2 and TRBJ1-1; no clear D gene. V was clipped by 2 bases and J by 0 bases, with 7 bases between them. From germline, CDR1 is SGHTA and CDR2 FQGNSA. The CDR3 has 14 residues. The CDR3 DNA is TGTGCCAGCAGCTTATTTGGATTGAACACTGAAGCTTTCTTT. Its translation is CASSLFGLNTEAFF. Full variable domain (missing parts from reference TRBV7-2 and TRBJ1-1): GAGVSQSPSNKVTEKGKDVELRCDPISGHTALYWYRQSLGQGLEFLIYFQGNSAPDKSGLPSDRFSAERTGGSVSTLTIQRTQQEDSAVYLCASSLFGLNTEAFFGQGTRLTVV.

The chain joins TRBV19 to TRBJ2-6; D not resolved. Trimming pared 2 bases from V and 0 bases from J, leaving 20 bases between. Germline V gene data show CDR1 as LNHDA and CDR2 as SQIVND (reference sequence). This CDR3 region has 20 residues. CDR3 bases: TGTGCCAGTAGTATAAGCCCCATTGGAAGGATTAGCTCTGGGGCCAACGTCCTGACTTTC. Translating it yields CASSISPIGRISSGANVLTF.